This TCR beta chain was retrieved from a study of blood T cell repertoires in COVID-19. CDR3 length: 15 amino acids. Germline CDR1 is SEHNR and CDR2 is FQNEAQ (reference sequence). The V and J ends lost 3 bases and 2 bases, in that order; junction bases with no gene match: 3. For this clone: Within the sample, other DNA sequences also encode this same CDR3.

Cohort 3 donors were reported recovered after two negative PCRs, clearance, or symptom resolution. Data came from immunoSEQ multiplex PCR; TCRdb stores just in-frame clones and leaves some out. The sample has more than 200,000 clones, 75% to 95% seen once. This chain uses TRBV7-9 with TRBJ2-2, with TRBD2 matching 7 bases. Source material: PBMCs or T cells enriched from blood (not recorded which). This TCR derives from a woman in her late teens or twenties who had recovered from COVID-19. The CDR3 region has the DNA TGTGCCAGCAGCTTGGGCGGGGGAAACACCGGGGAGCTGTTTTTT. It translates to CASSLGGGNTGELFF.